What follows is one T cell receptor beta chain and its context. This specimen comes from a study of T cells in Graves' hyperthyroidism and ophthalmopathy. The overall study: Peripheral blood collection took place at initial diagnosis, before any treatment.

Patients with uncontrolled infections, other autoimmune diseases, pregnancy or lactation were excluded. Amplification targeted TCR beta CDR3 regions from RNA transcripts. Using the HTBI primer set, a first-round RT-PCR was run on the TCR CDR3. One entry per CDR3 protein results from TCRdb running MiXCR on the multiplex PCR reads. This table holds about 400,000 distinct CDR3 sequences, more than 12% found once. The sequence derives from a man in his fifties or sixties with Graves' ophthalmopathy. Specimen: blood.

CDR3 amino acids: CASSHIGSGNYNEQFF. CDR3 bases: TGTGCCAGCAGCCATATTGGCAGCGGGAACTACAATGAGCAGTTCTTC. V and J are TRBV3-1 and TRBJ2-1; TRBD2 matches at 7 bases. The V segment lost 3 bases and the J segment 3 bases; nucleotides outside the gene matches: 8. Per germline, CDR1 LGHDT and CDR2 YNNKEL (reference sequence). This CDR3 is 16 amino acids long.